The 19 T cell receptor beta chains reported below all come from one sample, sequenced in a study of control samples from healthy donors and cancer patients. Sequencing used immunoSEQ multiplex PCR; TCRdb keeps in-frame clones, though not all of them. The sample has some 200,000 clones, over 80% seen once; the top ten hold more than 1.1%. The sequenced sample consisted of blood. These receptors were collected from a man aged 18 to 29 in good health.

This clone was counted once. This CDR3 reads CASSLFRGSYEQYF. In DNA form, the CDR3 reads TGCGCCAGCAGCTTGTTTAGGGGATCCTACGAGCAGTACTTC. This chain connects TRBV5-1 to TRBJ2-7; tentative D call: TRBD1 (5 bases). The CDR3 loop spans 14 amino acids. From germline, CDR1 is SGHRS and CDR2 YFSETQ. With 1 base removed from V and 1 base from J, the gap between germline ends came to 9 bases.

The sample holds one count of this clone. This chain uses TRBV11-2 with TRBJ2-7, with D perhaps TRBD2 (5 bases). Looked up from germline, CDR1 is SGHAT and CDR2 is FQNNGV. The germline V and J ends were trimmed by 3 bases and 4 bases, with 13 bases remaining between them. This CDR3 is built from 14 residues. The CDR3 region has the DNA TGTGCCAGCAGCTTCAATAGGGAGTCTTACGAGCAGTACTTC. This translates into CASSFNRESYEQYF.

Turning to this clone: Sequence at one end of the junction differs from germline and may be a read error. This chain connects TRBV5-6 to TRBJ1-6; D remains unclear. Germline CDR1 and CDR2: SGHDT and YYEEEE. CDR3 length: 14 amino acids. CDR3 nucleotides: TGTGCCAGCAGTTTGGCTGGCAGCCGAGTTACCCTCCACTTT. Amino acid sequence: CASSLAGSRVTLHF.

The V gene is TRBV10-3, the J gene TRBJ2-1; D might be TRBD1 or TRBD2, each matching 6 bases. Germline V gene lookup returns CDR1 ENHRY and CDR2 SYGVKD. Deletions cut 3 bases from V and 6 bases from J, with 18 bases between. The CDR3 sequence is 16 residues long. In DNA form, the CDR3 reads TGTGCCATCAGTGATGAAGAGGGGGGATTCGGCAATGAGCAGTTCTTC. It translates to CAISDEEGGFGNEQFF.

The CDR3 spells CASSVEDNSYNEQFF. The CDR3 DNA follows: TGTGCCAGCAGCGTAGAGGACAACTCCTACAATGAGCAGTTCTTC. V and J are TRBV9 and TRBJ2-1; a weak D match, TRBD1 (5 bases). CDR1 is SGDLS, CDR2 YYNGEE, per germline. The CDR3 spans 15 residues. Trimming removed 0 bases at V and 0 bases at J, with 7 bases between.

This rearrangement joins TRBV2 to TRBJ1-4, with no clear D. Germline V gene lookup returns CDR1 SNHLY and CDR2 FYNNEI. This CDR3 comprises 15 residues. Trimming left V 7 bases short and J 0 bases short, with 12 bases between. The CDR3, as DNA: TGTGCCAGCAAACAGCTTGCTGCAACTAATGAAAAACTGTTTTTT. Its translation: CASKQLAATNEKLFF.

The V call is TRBV30, the J call TRBJ1-1; 7 bases line up with TRBD1. Trimming took 3 bases from V and 2 from J; bases not matched to a gene: 9. The CDR3 covers 15 residues. The germline CDR1 and CDR2 sequences are GTSNPN and SVGIG (reference sequence). CDR3 nucleotides: TGTGCCTGGAGACGGGACAGACTTCCTAACACTGAAGCTTTCTTT. Its protein product is CAWRRDRLPNTEAFF.

The chain joins TRBV3-1 (or the pseudogene TRBV3-2) to TRBJ1-4; no firm D call. The CDR3 loop spans 15 amino acids. Per germline, CDR1 LGHDT and CDR2 YNNKEL (reference sequence). Trimming cost V 0 bases and J 4 bases, with 9 bases left between them. CDR3 sequence (DNA): TGTGCCAGCAGCCAAGAAGTTCTCGGTAATGAAAAACTGTTTTTT. Protein: CASSQEVLGNEKLFF.

The gene calls are TRBV25-1 and TRBJ1-1, with D tentatively TRBD1 (6 bases). The CDR3 is 15 amino acids. Germline V CDR1 and CDR2: MGHDK, SYGVNS. V dropped 4 bases and J dropped 2 bases, with 14 bases sitting between them. The CDR3 region is CASSARRDTNTEAFF. CDR3 nucleotide sequence: TGTGCCAGCAGTGCAAGGCGGGACACCAACACTGAAGCTTTCTTT.

This rearrangement joins TRBV3-1 (or the pseudogene TRBV3-2) to TRBJ1-2, with 8 bases that match TRBD1. There are 15 residues in the CDR3. After removal of 0 bases from V and 3 bases from J, the junction contained 3 bases not matched to a gene. Germline loops: CDR1 LGHDT, CDR2 YNNKEL (reference sequence). The CDR3 spells CASSQDQGAYYGYTF. The CDR3 nucleotides are TGTGCCAGCAGCCAAGATCAGGGGGCTTACTATGGCTACACCTTC.

The chain employs TRBV4-1 and TRBJ2-5; 10 bases match TRBD2. The CDR3 contains 17 residues. Germline CDR1 MGHRA, CDR2 YSYEKL. The V gene end was trimmed by 3 bases and the J gene end by 4 bases; junction bases not matched to a gene: 11. CDR3 coding DNA: TGCGCCAGCAGCCACCCCCGGGAGCGGGGGGGCAGAGAGACCCAGTACTTC. It is translated as CASSHPRERGGRETQYF.

The chain combines TRBV28 with TRBJ1-6; D ambiguous. V was clipped by 6 bases and J by 7 bases, with 13 bases between them. The CDR3 is made up of 14 amino acids. Germline V gene lookup returns CDR1 MDHEN and CDR2 SYDVKM. CDR3 coding DNA: TGTGCCAGCAGCAAGAATCCCCCAAATTCACCCCTCCACTTT. Its protein is CASSKNPPNSPLHF.

The chain couples TRBV6-5 to TRBJ2-3; 9 bases fit TRBD1. Per germline, CDR1 MNHEY and CDR2 SVGAGI. The CDR3 spans 13 residues. V lost 8 bases and J lost 10; bases outside the gene matches: 10. CDR3 coding DNA: TGTGCCAGCGGGTCGGGACAGGGAGGGTCGCAGTATTTT. Its translation is CASGSGQGGSQYF.

This chain connects TRBV10-3 to TRBJ2-3; the match to TRBD2 covers 10 bases. Trimming at V came to 7 bases and at J to 5 bases, leaving 6 bases not matched to a gene. Germline CDR1 is ENHRY and CDR2 is SYGVKD. This CDR3 spans 14 amino acids. As DNA, the CDR3 is TGTGCCATCAAAGCGGGGGGGCCCGGAGATACGCAGTATTTT. This codes for CAIKAGGPGDTQYF.

The gene calls are TRBV9 and TRBJ2-3, with D perhaps matching TRBD1 (5 bases). Between the trimmed V and J ends, which lost 8 bases and 0 bases, there was a span of 16 bases. The CDR3 totals 15 residues. Germline CDR1 and CDR2: SGDLS and YYNGEE. CDR3 amino acids: CASSFDSTSTDTQYF. The DNA of the CDR3 is TGTGCCAGTAGCTTTGACAGTACTAGCACAGATACGCAGTATTTT.

J is TRBJ1-5 and V is TRBV6-5; 7 bases are shared with TRBD1. Germline CDR1 reads MNHEY; CDR2 reads SVGAGI. The CDR3 extends over 13 amino acids. V shed 6 bases and J 5 bases; nucleotides not matched to a gene: 4. The CDR3 reads CASSRTGDQPQHF. The CDR3 nucleotides read TGTGCCAGCAGCCGTACAGGGGATCAGCCCCAGCATTTT.

The gene calls are TRBV2 and TRBJ2-5, with 11 nucleotides matching TRBD2. Losses at the gene ends were 6 bases for V and 5 bases for J; bases not matched to a gene: 8. The CDR3 loop spans 15 amino acids. Germline assignment: CDR1 SNHLY and CDR2 FYNNEI. CDR3 in amino acids: CASSFGTSGQETQYF. The DNA for the CDR3 is TGTGCCAGCAGCTTCGGGACTAGCGGTCAGGAGACCCAGTACTTC.

The chain links TRBV2 to TRBJ2-4; TRBD1 matches at 7 bases. J gave up 5 bases and V 8 bases, and 15 bases lay outside the gene matches. This CDR3 spans 16 amino acids. Germline V gene sequence: CDR1 SNHLY, CDR2 FYNNEI. CDR3 region: CASGGDSTGIENIQYF. The CDR3 DNA is TGTGCCAGCGGCGGAGACTCGACAGGGATCGAAAACATTCAGTACTTC.

The rearrangement uses TRBV2 and TRBJ2-2; 10 nucleotides agree with TRBD2. This CDR3 is 16 amino acids long. Germline V gene data show CDR1 as SNHLY and CDR2 as FYNNEI. With V trimmed by 4 bases and J by 6 bases, 8 bases remained unmatched. The DNA of the CDR3 is TGTGCCAGCAGTGGCAAGCGGGGGGGCTTCGCCGGGGAGCTGTTTTTT. This gives the protein CASSGKRGGFAGELFF.